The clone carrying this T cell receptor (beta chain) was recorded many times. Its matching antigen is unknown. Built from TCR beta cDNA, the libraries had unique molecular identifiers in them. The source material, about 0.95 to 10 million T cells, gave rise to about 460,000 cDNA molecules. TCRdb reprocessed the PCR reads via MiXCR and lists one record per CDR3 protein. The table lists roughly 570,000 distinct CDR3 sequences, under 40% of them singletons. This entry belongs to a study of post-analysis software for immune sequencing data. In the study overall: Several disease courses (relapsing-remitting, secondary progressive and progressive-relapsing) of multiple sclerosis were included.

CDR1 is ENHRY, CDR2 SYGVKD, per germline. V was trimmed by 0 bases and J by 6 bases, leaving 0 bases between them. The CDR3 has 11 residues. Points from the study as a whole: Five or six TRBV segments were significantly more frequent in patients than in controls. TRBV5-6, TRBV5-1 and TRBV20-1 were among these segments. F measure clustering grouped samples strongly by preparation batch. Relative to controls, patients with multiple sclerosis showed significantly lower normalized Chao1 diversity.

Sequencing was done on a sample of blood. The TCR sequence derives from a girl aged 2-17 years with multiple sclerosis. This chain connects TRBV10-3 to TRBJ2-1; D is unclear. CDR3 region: CAISESNEQFF. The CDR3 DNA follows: TGTGCCATCAGTGAGTCCAATGAGCAGTTCTTC.